These 8 T cell receptor beta chains came from one sample sequenced in a study of T cell responses to AZD1222 COVID-19 vaccine. Measured with immunoSEQ multiplex PCR; TCRdb has only the in-frame clones, and not every one. Here the sample spans more than 150,000 clones, about 95% being singletons. The material sequenced was peripheral blood, taken on day 0 of AZD1222 vaccination. These receptors all come from an adult in good health.

The chain carries TRBV24-1 and TRBJ2-3; D unresolved. Deletions cut 3 bases from V and 6 bases from J, with 9 bases between. This CDR3 spans 13 amino acids. Germline CDR1 reads KGHDR; CDR2 reads SFDVKD. CDR3 residues: CATSDGVFDTQYF. The CDR3 coding sequence is TGTGCCACCAGTGATGGAGTTTTCGATACGCAGTATTTT.

This sequence joins TRBV23-1 and TRBJ1-1, with no clear D. TRBV23-1 has ORF status, its function being uncertain. Trimming removed 0 bases from V and 11 bases from J, with 13 bases in between. This CDR3 is built from 13 residues. This CDR3 is CASSQSPRNGAFF. In DNA form, the CDR3 reads TGCGCCAGCAGTCAATCCCCCCGGAACGGGGCTTTCTTT.

V and J are TRBV18 and TRBJ1-5; no firm D call. The ends were cut back, 3 bases at V and 4 bases at J, with 10 bases in the middle. This CDR3 is built from 14 residues. Germline loops: CDR1 KGHSH, CDR2 LQKENI. CDR3 region: CASSPGAFNQPQHF. The CDR3 nucleotides are TGTGCCAGCTCACCGGGTGCTTTTAATCAGCCCCAGCATTTT.

The chain is built from TRBV6-1 and TRBJ1-2, with TRBD1 identical over 8 bases. This CDR3 is built from 16 residues. The V gene's germline CDR1 is MNHNS and CDR2 SASEGT. V lost 0 bases to trimming and J lost 6 bases; unmatched junction nucleotides: 9. CDR3 residues: CASSEARVYRGNGYTF. The CDR3 nucleotides are TGTGCCAGCAGTGAAGCGCGAGTTTACAGGGGGAATGGCTACACCTTC.

The gene calls are TRBV3-1 (or the pseudogene TRBV3-2) and TRBJ1-1, with D perhaps matching TRBD1 (6 bases). Germline V gives CDR1 LGHDT, CDR2 YNNKEL (reference sequence). V was trimmed by 0 bases and J by 4 bases, leaving 12 bases between them. This CDR3 comprises 15 residues. In DNA form, the CDR3 reads TGTGCCAGCAGCCAAGATCTGGGGGGCCCCACTGAAGCTTTCTTT. Residues: CASSQDLGGPTEAFF.

The V gene is TRBV5-1, the J gene TRBJ2-3, with TRBD2 matching over 9 bases. Looked up from germline, CDR1 is SGHRS and CDR2 is YFSETQ. With V trimmed by 0 bases and J by 0 bases, 5 bases remained unmatched. The CDR3 is 17 residues long. The CDR3, as DNA: TGCGCCAGCAGCTTGGACCGGACTAGCGTTAGCACAGATACGCAGTATTTT. Protein sequence: CASSLDRTSVSTDTQYF.

The chain couples TRBV6-1 to TRBJ2-2; D remains unclear. The CDR3 is 16 residues long. Deletions cut 1 base from V and 4 bases from J, with 13 bases between. In germline, CDR1 is MNHNS, CDR2 SASEGT. CDR3 nucleotide sequence: TGTGCCAGCAGTGAAGTGGGCAGTTGGGGCACCGGGGAGCTGTTTTTT. This translates into CASSEVGSWGTGELFF.

The chain uses TRBV28 and TRBJ2-3, with TRBD2 matching over 14 bases. The CDR3 loop spans 17 amino acids. The V gene end was trimmed by 1 base and the J gene end by 6 bases; junction bases not matched to a gene: 6. CDR1 and CDR2 (germline): MDHEN, SYDVKM. The CDR3 protein is CASSLSRTSGRKDTQYF. Here the CDR3 DNA reads TGTGCCAGCAGTTTATCTCGGACTAGCGGGAGGAAGGATACGCAGTATTTT.